The 30 T cell receptor beta chains listed next were all sequenced from one sample in a study of neurological immune-mediated disorders. TCRdb analysed the 5' RACE reads with MiXCR anew, one entry per CDR3 protein. The table includes about 48,000 distinct CDR3 sequences, about 13% detected once. The time point denotes: longitudinal time-point 3. Sequences were obtained from PBMCs. The receptors come from a male donor with HTLV-1-associated myelopathy (HAM/TSP).

This clonotype was recorded many times. This chain joins TRBV12-3 or TRBV12-4 and TRBJ2-3; 7 bases match TRBD2. The V and J ends lost 3 bases and 8 bases, in that order; junction bases with no gene match: 2. The CDR3 sequence is 12 residues long. The CDR3, as DNA: TGTGCCAGCAGTTTGCCGGGGGGTACGCAGTATTTT. As protein: CASSLPGGTQYF.

This clonotype was detected many times. The chain combines TRBV20-1 with TRBJ2-5, with D perhaps TRBD2 (6 bases). V lost 6 bases and J 2 bases, leaving 13 bases between the germline ends. Germline V lookup: CDR1 DFQATT, CDR2 SNEGSKA (reference sequence). The CDR3 extends over 13 amino acids. CDR3 in amino acids: CSASRSGQETQYF. The DNA of the CDR3 is TGCAGTGCATCACGTAGCGGACAAGAGACCCAGTACTTC.

This clonotype has a count of ten or more. V gene TRBV7-3 combines with J gene TRBJ2-3; TRBD2 agrees at 15 bases. The trim removed 4 bases at V and 4 bases at J, leaving 6 bases unmatched. The germline CDR1 and CDR2 sequences are SGHTA and FQGTGA. CDR3 length equals 17 residues. The DNA of the CDR3 is TGTGCCAGCAGCTGGACTAGCGGGGGGGCTTTGGCAGATACGCAGTATTTT. It yields the protein CASSWTSGGALADTQYF. Full variable domain (missing parts from reference TRBV7-3 and TRBJ2-3): GAGVSQTPSNKVTEKGKYVELRCDPISGHTALYWYRQSLGQGPEFLIYFQGTGAADDSGLPNDRFFAVRPEGSVSTLKIQRTERGDSAVYLCASSWTSGGALADTQYFGPGTRLTVL.

There are many counts of this clonotype. The genes are TRBV6-5 and TRBJ1-3; D is unclear. The V end was cut by 2 bases, the J end by 0 bases, with 8 bases between. Germline CDR1 reads MNHEY; CDR2 reads SVGAGI. The CDR3 contains 15 residues. The CDR3 bases are TGTGCCAGCAGTTACATCGCGGGCTCTGGAAACACCATATATTTT. The encoded protein is CASSYIAGSGNTIYF.

This clonotype was picked up many times. Written as DNA, the CDR3 is TGTGCCAGCAGTTACTCCGGGACAGGGAATTCACCCCTCCACTTT. Translated, it gives CASSYSGTGNSPLHF. This chain joins TRBV12-3 or TRBV12-4 and TRBJ1-6; 9 nucleotides match TRBD1. This CDR3 spans 15 amino acids. Losses at the gene ends were 4 bases for V and 7 bases for J; bases not matched to a gene: 5.

J is TRBJ2-6 and V is TRBV20-1; D may be TRBD1 (6 bases). V was trimmed by 1 base and J by 4 bases, leaving 8 bases between them. This CDR3 is built from 14 residues. Germline CDR1 and CDR2: DFQATT and SNEGSKA (reference sequence). The CDR3 DNA follows: TGCAGTGCTAGAGGGACAGCGGGGGCCAACGTCCTGACTTTC. Translating gives CSARGTAGANVLTF.

At least ten counts were recorded for this clonotype. The CDR3 loop reads CASSLSRAGPLDTQYF. DNA of the CDR3: TGTGCCAGCAGTTTATCGAGGGCGGGGCCTTTGGATACGCAGTATTTT. This sequence joins TRBV27 and TRBJ2-3, with TRBD2 as a possible D gene (6 bases). Trimming pared 0 bases from V and 6 bases from J, leaving 16 bases between. This CDR3 region has 16 residues. Germline lookup yields CDR1 MNHEY and CDR2 SMNVEV (reference sequence).

V usage is TRBV6-1 and J usage is TRBJ2-7, with D possibly TRBD2 on 5 matching bases. Germline assignment: CDR1 MNHNS and CDR2 SASEGT. CDR3 size: 13 residues. V gave up 3 bases and J gave up 3 bases, with 9 bases separating them. The CDR3 region is CASSETGIYEQYF. In DNA, the CDR3 is TGTGCCAGCAGTGAGACGGGAATCTACGAGCAGTACTTC.

This clonotype was observed many times. V usage is TRBV5-5 and J usage is TRBJ2-1; TRBD2 agrees at 16 bases. Trimming cost V 1 base and J 9 bases; bases outside gene matches: 13. Germline CDR1 SGHKS, CDR2 YYEKEE (reference sequence). The CDR3 has 19 amino acids. The CDR3 nucleotides are TGTGCCAGCAGCTTGCCGGGACTAGCGGGGGGGCCTGGGACCGGTGAGCAGTTCTTC. Its translation is CASSLPGLAGGPGTGEQFF.

This clonotype was counted at least ten times. The chain couples TRBV15 to TRBJ1-1; 9 nucleotides align to TRBD1. Germline trimming cut 5 bases from V and 0 bases from J; bases unmatched to any gene: 1. The CDR3 sequence is 14 residues long. Germline values: CDR1 LNHNV, CDR2 YYDKDF (reference sequence). CDR3 in amino acids: CATSWDRVNTEAFF. DNA for the CDR3: TGTGCCACCAGCTGGGACAGGGTGAACACTGAAGCTTTCTTT.

This clonotype was seen many times. V is TRBV7-9 and J is TRBJ2-1; D not certain. The CDR3 covers 12 residues. Per germline, CDR1 SEHNR and CDR2 FQNEAQ (reference sequence). Trimming shortened V by 4 bases and J by 7 bases, and 8 bases separated the two germline ends. The CDR3 sequence: CASSSGWNEQFF. The CDR3 DNA is TGTGCCAGCAGCTCCGGGTGGAATGAGCAGTTCTTC.

This clonotype was recorded at least ten times. This chain links TRBV10-3 with TRBJ1-2, with TRBD1 as a possible D gene (6 bases). V shed 6 bases and J shed 6 bases, with 17 bases lying between them. This CDR3 has 14 amino acids. Germline V gene data show CDR1 as ENHRY and CDR2 as SYGVKD. The chain's CDR3 is CAIRNTGSLHGYTF. CDR3 coding DNA: TGTGCCATCAGGAACACAGGGTCCTTACATGGCTACACCTTC.

This clonotype was found many times. The chain carries TRBV20-1 and TRBJ2-7; either TRBD1 or TRBD2 may fit D (5 bases each). Trimming took off 1 base at V and 3 bases at J, with 25 bases between the two ends. From germline, CDR1 is DFQATT and CDR2 SNEGSKA (reference sequence). This CDR3 comprises 18 residues. CDR3 sequence reads: CSARGDLGISLRYYEQYF. In DNA form, the CDR3 reads TGCAGTGCTAGAGGGGACCTTGGGATATCTCTACGGTACTACGAGCAGTACTTC.

This clonotype was seen repeatedly, ten times or more. The chain employs TRBV24-1 and TRBJ2-7, with a weak D call TRBD1 (6 bases). The V end lost 9 bases, the J end lost 2 bases, and 10 bases lay between the germline ends. The CDR3 loop spans 12 amino acids. The V gene's germline CDR1 is KGHDR and CDR2 SFDVKD. This CDR3 is CATQGNTYEQYF. The DNA of the CDR3 is TGTGCCACCCAGGGGAATACCTACGAGCAGTACTTC.

This clonotype was observed a handful of times. The chain recombines TRBV20-1 with TRBJ2-1; D is uncertain. With 5 bases removed from V and 9 bases from J, the gap between germline ends came to 20 bases. The CDR3 is made up of 14 amino acids. Germline loops: CDR1 DFQATT, CDR2 SNEGSKA (reference sequence). This CDR3 reads CSASLEPVGIEQFF. The CDR3 region has the DNA TGCAGTGCTTCCCTAGAGCCCGTGGGGATTGAGCAGTTCTTC.

In its sample, this clonotype was seen many times. V usage is TRBV18 and J usage is TRBJ2-3; a possible D gene is TRBD2 (5 bases). V was clipped by 4 bases and J by 15 bases, with 23 bases between them. Germline V gene data show CDR1 as KGHSH and CDR2 as LQKENI. The CDR3 covers 14 residues. The CDR3 sequence is CASSRGNLDGRGYF. The CDR3 coding sequence is TGTGCCAGCTCACGGGGAAATTTGGACGGCCGGGGTTATTTT.

At least ten counts were recorded for this clonotype. In DNA, the CDR3 is TGCGCCAGCAGCGACAGGTTCGACTCCTACGAGCAGTACTTC. The encoded protein is CASSDRFDSYEQYF. This sequence joins TRBV5-1 and TRBJ2-7; D perhaps matches TRBD1 (6 bases). The germline V and J ends were trimmed by 4 bases and 0 bases, with 11 bases remaining between them. The CDR3 contains 14 residues. Germline CDR1 and CDR2: SGHRS and YFSETQ.

This clonotype was seen ten or more times. The chain links TRBV5-1 to TRBJ2-4; 8 nucleotides align to TRBD1. The CDR3 covers 15 residues. V lost 0 bases, J lost 10 bases, and 9 bases stayed unmatched. The V gene's germline CDR1 is SGHRS and CDR2 YFSETQ. In DNA, the CDR3 is TGCGCCAGCAGCTTGGATGGCCGGACAGGGTTGATTCAGTACTTC. Translated: CASSLDGRTGLIQYF.

Many counts were recorded for this clonotype. This chain connects TRBV10-3 to TRBJ2-2; D is perhaps TRBD1 (7 bases). The CDR3 is made up of 14 amino acids. Trimming took 11 bases from V and 0 from J, leaving 13 bases between them. Germline V lookup: CDR1 ENHRY, CDR2 SYGVKD. The CDR3, as DNA: TGTGCCTCCCGCGGGACAGCGAACACCGGGGAGCTGTTTTTT. Amino acids: CASRGTANTGELFF.

In its sample, this clonotype was seen a few times. This chain links TRBV27 with TRBJ2-6, with D unclear. The germline V gene has CDR1 MNHEY and CDR2 SMNVEV (reference sequence). Between the trimmed V and J ends, which lost 3 bases and 4 bases, there was a span of 10 bases. CDR3 length: 15 amino acids. In DNA form, the CDR3 reads TGTGCCAGCAGTTTTAGTGTTGGCGGGGCCAACGTCCTGACTTTC. This gives the protein CASSFSVGGANVLTF. The full variable domain, with the rest looked up from reference TRBV27 and TRBJ2-6, is EAQVTQNPRYLITVTGKKLTVTCSQNMNHEYMSWYRQDPGLGLRQIYYSMNVEVTDKGDVPEGYKVSRKEKRNFPLILESPSPNQTSLYFCASSFSVGGANVLTFGAGSRLTVL.

This clonotype appeared many times. The chain recombines TRBV7-2 with TRBJ1-2, with TRBD1 identical over 11 bases. The CDR3 extends over 13 amino acids. The germline CDR1 and CDR2 sequences are SGHTA and FQGNSA. The V gene end was trimmed by 8 bases and the J gene end by 2 bases; junction bases not matched to a gene: 1. CDR3 residues: CASGQGANYGYTF. The DNA for the CDR3 is TGTGCCAGCGGACAGGGGGCGAACTATGGCTACACCTTC.

This clonotype was observed at least ten times. The rearrangement uses TRBV5-1 and TRBJ2-1; D remains unclear. V was cut by 8 bases and J by 5 bases, with 17 bases left in between. The CDR3 sequence is 14 residues long. CDR1 and CDR2 (germline): SGHRS, YFSETQ. CDR3 nucleotide sequence: TGCGCCAGTAGTCCTGGGGAAGCACACAATGAGCAGTTCTTC. Its translation is CASSPGEAHNEQFF.

This clonotype has ten or more counts. The chain is built from TRBV29-1 and TRBJ2-7; possible D gene TRBD2, 6 bases. Germline loops: CDR1 SQVTM, CDR2 ANQGSEA. Trimming stripped 7 bases from V and 2 bases from J, with 15 bases between. The CDR3 has 13 residues. Written as DNA, the CDR3 is TGCAGCGCCGACCGGGAGCGCCCCTACGAGCAGTACTTC. Protein: CSADRERPYEQYF.

This clonotype was counted many times. The chain employs TRBV20-1 and TRBJ1-2, with D tentatively TRBD1 (5 bases). CDR3 size: 13 residues. Per the germline V gene, CDR1 is DFQATT and CDR2 is SNEGSKA (reference sequence). V was pared by 2 bases and J by 3 bases, with 10 bases between. Written as DNA, the CDR3 is TGCAGTGCTAGACTAGGGGTAGACTATGGCTACACCTTC. It specifies CSARLGVDYGYTF.

Many counts were recorded for this clonotype. The chain uses TRBV5-1 and TRBJ1-1; D call uncertain. The germline V gene encodes CDR1 SGHRS and CDR2 YFSETQ. Trimming took off 0 bases at V and 4 bases at J, with 10 bases between the two ends. The length of the CDR3 is 14 residues. The CDR3 DNA sequence: TGCGCCAGCAGCTTGGGGGGTATGTCCACTGAAGCTTTCTTT. Its translation is CASSLGGMSTEAFF.

Many counts were recorded for this clonotype. V and J are TRBV20-1 and TRBJ1-5, with D uncertain. Germline CDR1 is DFQATT and CDR2 is SNEGSKA (reference sequence). With 6 bases removed from V and 2 bases from J, the gap between germline ends came to 14 bases. The CDR3 totals 14 residues. The CDR3 nucleotides read TGCAGTGCCCGGGCGGGTCAAGGCAATCAGCCCCAGCATTTT. Protein product: CSARAGQGNQPQHF.

This clonotype appeared many times. This chain links TRBV10-3 with TRBJ1-3; D unresolved. V was shortened by 6 bases and J by 0 bases, with 15 bases between the two germline ends. The CDR3 sequence is 16 residues long. Germline values: CDR1 ENHRY, CDR2 SYGVKD. The CDR3: CAISWGIANSGNTIYF. The CDR3 nucleotides read TGTGCCATCAGCTGGGGAATAGCAAACTCTGGAAACACCATATATTTT.

This clonotype was seen at least ten times. CDR3 in DNA: TGTGCCAGCAGCCCTGGGGGGGGCACAGATACGCAGTATTTT. The encoded protein is CASSPGGGTDTQYF. This chain joins TRBV7-2 and TRBJ2-3; 7 nucleotides line up with TRBD2. The V gene end was trimmed by 5 bases and the J gene end by 1 base; junction bases not matched to a gene: 3. Germline CDR1 SGHTA, CDR2 FQGNSA. CDR3 size: 14 residues.

V and J are TRBV10-2 and TRBJ1-2; D is unclear. V lost 0 bases and J 2 bases, leaving 4 bases between the germline ends. The germline gives CDR1 WSHSY, CDR2 SAAADI. The CDR3 spans 13 residues. The CDR3 reads CASSESKNYGYTF. The CDR3 DNA reads as TGCGCCAGCAGTGAGTCGAAAAACTATGGCTACACCTTC.

This clonotype was counted at least ten times. The chain uses TRBV5-1 and TRBJ2-1, with 13 bases fitting TRBD2. The germline CDR1 and CDR2 sequences are SGHRS and YFSETQ. The V segment lost 4 bases and the J segment 3 bases; nucleotides outside the gene matches: 7. CDR3 size: 17 residues. The CDR3 DNA follows: TGCGCCAGCAGCCCTCGGACTAGCGGGGGAGTCTACAATGAGCAGTTCTTC. Translated, it gives CASSPRTSGGVYNEQFF.